Here is one T cell receptor beta chain with its context. These data originate in a study of T cells expressing NK-cell markers. Overall study context: The authors derived TCR beta repertoires from sorted CD3+CD56+NKG2C+, CD3+CD56+NKG2C- and CD3+CD56-NKG2C+ T cells.

The CDR3 sequence is 17 residues long. In germline, CDR1 is SGDLS, CDR2 YYNGEE. TCRdb re-called the 5' RACE reads; every CDR3 protein appears as one record, without DNA. The sample's table shows approximately 550,000 distinct CDR3 sequences. The J gene is TRBJ2-2, the V gene TRBV9; without DNA, the TCRdb call of TRBD2 cannot be checked. The receptor's source is a man aged 18-30 years in good health. Source material: blood T cells: a sorted CD56 or NKG2C T cell subset, CD4+ or CD8+ T cells, or bulk PBMC T cells (not recorded which). CDR3 amino acids: CASSAGLAGGRTGELFF.